The 14 T cell receptor beta chains listed next were all sequenced from one sample in a study of blood T cell repertoires in COVID-19. TCRdb keeps only in-frame clones here, not all; method: immunoSEQ multiplex PCR. The sample holds 200,000 or so clones, 80% to 85% seen once. What was sequenced was peripheral blood. These TCRs come from a woman in her twenties or thirties who had recovered from COVID-19.

The rearrangement links TRBV19 to TRBJ2-1, with 16 bases that match TRBD2. The V gene end was trimmed by 4 bases and the J gene end by 0 bases; junction bases not matched to a gene: 18. This CDR3 has 23 amino acids. Germline V gene lookup returns CDR1 LNHDA and CDR2 SQIVND (reference sequence). CDR3 bases: TGTGCCAGTAGTAGGCAGGGACTAGCGGGAGGGAGTTCCCGAGATATCTCCTACAATGAGCAGTTCTTC. The encoded protein is CASSRQGLAGGSSRDISYNEQFF. The full variable domain, in which reference TRBV19 and TRBJ2-1 provide the parts outside the CDR3, is DGGITQSPKYLFRKEGQNVTLSCEQNLNHDAMYWYRQDPGQGLRLIYYSQIVNDFQKGDIAEGYSVSREKKESFPLTVTSAQKNPTAFYLCASSRQGLAGGSSRDISYNEQFFGPGTRLTVL.

V usage is TRBV28 and J usage is TRBJ2-4; D not certain. V was clipped by 2 bases and J by 9 bases, with 14 bases between them. The CDR3 consists of 14 residues. Germline V gene sequence: CDR1 MDHEN, CDR2 SYDVKM. The CDR3 region has the DNA TGTGCCAGCAGTTTAGGCCGAGGTGGTAGCATTCAGTACTTC. Encoded protein: CASSLGRGGSIQYF. Full variable domain (outside the CDR3, taken from reference TRBV28 and TRBJ2-4): DVKVTQSSRYLVKRTGEKVFLECVQDMDHENMFWYRQDPGLGLRLIYFSYDVKMKEKGDIPEGYSVSREKKERFSLILESASTNQTSMYLCASSLGRGGSIQYFGAGTRLSVL.

The V and J genes are TRBV10-3 and TRBJ2-2; TRBD2 might be the D (6 bases). The V gene's germline CDR1 is ENHRY and CDR2 SYGVKD. The V end was cut by 2 bases, the J end by 2 bases, with 12 bases between. The CDR3 is 16 amino acids. In DNA, the CDR3 is TGTGCCATCAGTGAGAATCTTGCGGGAAACACCGGGGAGCTGTTTTTT. Translated, it gives CAISENLAGNTGELFF.

The J gene is TRBJ2-7, the V gene TRBV15; 8 nucleotides match TRBD1. Trimming at V came to 1 base and at J to 4 bases, leaving 9 bases not matched to a gene. Germline V CDR1 and CDR2: LNHNV, YYDKDF (reference sequence). The CDR3 has 16 amino acids. Written as DNA, the CDR3 is TGTGCCACCAGCAGAGTATTAGGACAGGGACCTTACGAGCAGTACTTC. Amino acids: CATSRVLGQGPYEQYF.

This chain links TRBV12-5 with TRBJ1-1; D might be TRBD1 (5 bases). Deletions cut 0 bases from V and 7 bases from J, with 18 bases between. Germline CDR1 reads LGHNT; CDR2 reads FRNRAP. This CDR3 spans 16 amino acids. The CDR3 DNA sequence: TGTGCTAGTGGTTTGGTACCTCCGGGAGGACAAAATGAAGCTTTCTTT. Amino acids: CASGLVPPGGQNEAFF.

CDR3 nucleotide sequence: TGTGCCAGCAGTCCGGGACAGGGGCCCAATCAGCCCCAGCATTTT. It yields the protein CASSPGQGPNQPQHF. V is TRBV6-5 and J is TRBJ1-5; 10 bases are a match to TRBD1. CDR3 length equals 15 residues. J gave up 3 bases and V 5 bases, and 4 bases lay outside the gene matches. Germline CDR1 and CDR2: MNHEY and SVGAGI.

This chain uses TRBV29-1 with TRBJ2-2; D call uncertain. This CDR3 region has 10 residues. Trimming took off 3 bases at V and 8 bases at J, with 4 bases between the two ends. Germline V gives CDR1 SQVTM, CDR2 ANQGSEA. The DNA of the CDR3 is TGCAGCGTTGAGGCAGGGGAGCTGTTTTTT. Residues: CSVEAGELFF.

V usage is TRBV29-1 and J usage is TRBJ1-2; the D is unclear. CDR1 is SQVTM and CDR2 is ANQGSEA in the germline V gene. V was clipped by 3 bases and J by 0 bases, with 17 bases between them. The CDR3 length is 16 residues. The CDR3 bases are TGCAGCGTTGATGATGGTGAGAGGCCCGCTAACTATGGCTACACCTTC. Translated: CSVDDGERPANYGYTF.

Of note for this clone: One end of the junction is discordant with germline, which a read error may explain. The V and J genes are TRBV5-4 and TRBJ2-7; TRBD1 matches at 11 bases. The CDR3 contains 12 residues. The germline V gene has CDR1 SGHNT and CDR2 YYREEE (reference sequence). CDR3 region: CASSYRDRGLDF. CDR3 DNA sequence: TGTGCCAGCAGCTATAGGGACAGGGGGTTGGACTTC.

The count of this clone is one. V gene TRBV6-5 combines with J gene TRBJ2-3; tentatively, D is TRBD2 (6 bases). The CDR3 spans 15 residues. CDR1 is MNHEY and CDR2 is SVGAGI in the germline V gene. V was clipped by 5 bases and J by 3 bases, with 15 bases between them. In DNA, the CDR3 is TGTGCCAGCAGTAACCCGGGAGACGAAACAGATACGCAGTATTTT. Translated: CASSNPGDETDTQYF.

The chain uses TRBV19 and TRBJ1-1; 7 positions match TRBD1. The CDR3 extends over 14 amino acids. The J segment lost 3 bases and the V segment lost 5 bases, leaving 6 bases of the junction unmatched. Germline CDR1 is LNHDA and CDR2 is SQIVND (reference sequence). The CDR3 region is CASSDGQDYTEAFF. CDR3 bases: TGTGCCAGTAGTGACGGACAGGACTACACTGAAGCTTTCTTT. The full variable domain, in which reference TRBV19 and TRBJ1-1 provide the parts outside the CDR3, is DGGITQSPKYLFRKEGQNVTLSCEQNLNHDAMYWYRQDPGQGLRLIYYSQIVNDFQKGDIAEGYSVSREKKESFPLTVTSAQKNPTAFYLCASSDGQDYTEAFFGQGTRLTVV.

This rearrangement joins TRBV7-2 to TRBJ2-5; 8 bases align to TRBD2. V shed 1 base, J shed 5 bases, and the junction held 9 bases outside the gene matches. The CDR3 consists of 16 residues. Germline CDR1 reads SGHTA; CDR2 reads FQGNSA. In DNA form, the CDR3 reads TGTGCCAGCAGCTTAGTCGGGGGAAGCGGGAGTGAGACCCAGTACTTC. This translates into CASSLVGGSGSETQYF.

The chain recombines TRBV10-3 with TRBJ2-1; 14 bases are a match to TRBD2. J was trimmed by 0 bases and V by 11 bases; bases with no gene match: 12. The CDR3 has 18 amino acids. Per the germline V gene, CDR1 is ENHRY and CDR2 is SYGVKD. The CDR3 DNA reads as TGTGCCTCCAGGACTAGCGGGAGGTCCCCTAGCTCCTACAATGAGCAGTTCTTC. Translated: CASRTSGRSPSSYNEQFF.

The J gene is TRBJ2-1, the V gene TRBV6-5, with D perhaps TRBD1 (6 bases). Trimming removed 4 bases from V and 4 bases from J, with 8 bases in between. CDR1 and CDR2 (germline): MNHEY, SVGAGI. The CDR3 is 13 amino acids. CDR3 coding DNA: TGTGCCAGCAGTTCCAGGGGATACAATGAGCAGTTCTTC. Translating gives CASSSRGYNEQFF.